The present entry profiles one T cell receptor (beta chain) with its context. Its antigen remains unidentified. The record originates from a study of identical twins. TCRdb redid the calling of the 5' RACE reads with MiXCR, one entry per CDR3 protein. The sample has about 920,000 distinct CDR3 sequences, 12% seen once. The V and J ends lost 6 bases and 5 bases, in that order; junction bases with no gene match: 7. The CDR3 is 15 residues long. Study results and limitations: Out-of-frame alpha sequences shared by twins were enriched for low generation probability. Twin sharing of out-of-frame TCR alpha was underestimated by models in monozygotic pairs.

This sample was shared with a second study, whose subject was yellow fever vaccine responses in identical twins.

The genes are TRBV12-3 or TRBV12-4 and TRBJ1-2, with 12 bases fitting TRBD1. Sequenced material: PBMCs. The origin of this receptor is a woman younger than 30 in good health. The CDR3 DNA reads TGTGCCAGCAGCGGGACAGGGGGCGGGTGGTATGGCTACACCTTC. Its translation: CASSGTGGGWYGYTF.